The clone carrying this T cell receptor beta chain occurred a few times. The antigen remains undetermined. The PCR had 60 Vbeta and 13 Jbeta primers. Sequenced by immunoSEQ multiplex PCR; TCRdb stores in-frame clones only, minus some. The repertoire holds approximately 160,000 clones, with 77% as singletons. Nominally healthy donors provided the samples, though records likely missed some immune exposures. The sample belongs to a study of cytomegalovirus exposure and HLA in healthy donors. This CDR3 contains 11 residues. Germline lookup yields CDR1 MDHEN and CDR2 SYDVKM. The V gene lost 3 bases and the J gene lost 8 bases, with 7 bases spanning the gap. Study results and caveats: No immune exposure information besides CMV serostatus was available. V- and J-gene trimming of TCR beta was linked (in a later analysis) to a missense DCLRE1C variant.

The TCR originated in a woman aged 25 to 39 in good health and CMV-seropositive. The chain combines TRBV28 with TRBJ1-1; D not resolved. Sequenced sample: PBMCs. The CDR3 DNA sequence: TGTGCCAGCAGTTTTGAGATGGAAGCTTTCTTT. Protein sequence: CASSFEMEAFF.